This passage covers 10 T cell receptor beta chains from one sample sequenced in a study of shared clonotypes between healthy human individuals. TCRdb keeps only in-frame clones here, not all; method: immunoSEQ multiplex PCR. The table has 780,000 or so clones, over 55% seen once. The sequenced sample was memory CD4+ T cells sorted from blood. The subset here: CD45RA-negative fraction. The receptors were gathered from a woman aged 25-40 years in good health.

The chain is built from TRBV29-1 and TRBJ2-7; tentatively, D is TRBD2 (6 bases). From germline, CDR1 is SQVTM and CDR2 ANQGSEA. Trimming took off 1 base at V and 0 bases at J, with 10 bases between the two ends. The CDR3 has 14 residues. The CDR3 loop is CSVEVFGSSYEQYF. The CDR3, as DNA: TGCAGCGTTGAAGTGTTCGGGAGCTCCTACGAGCAGTACTTC.

A few counts support this clone. V is TRBV4-1 and J is TRBJ1-4; TRBD1 is a possible D gene (5 bases). Germline values: CDR1 MGHRA, CDR2 YSYEKL. The CDR3 extends over 16 amino acids. V was clipped by 0 bases and J by 9 bases, with 17 bases between them. CDR3 amino acids: CASSQDGGQGRKKLFF. CDR3 bases: TGCGCCAGCAGCCAAGATGGAGGCCAGGGTCGGAAAAAACTGTTTTTT.

In DNA, the CDR3 is TGTGCCAGTAACATAGGGCCCGGGACAGGGGGAACCGGGGAGCTGTTTTTT. It yields the protein CASNIGPGTGGTGELFF. The chain combines TRBV19 with TRBJ2-2; 11 bases align to TRBD1. This CDR3 region has 17 residues. J gave up 5 bases and V 7 bases, and 12 bases lay outside the gene matches. The germline gives CDR1 LNHDA, CDR2 SQIVND (reference sequence).

J is TRBJ2-1 and V is TRBV4-1; possible D gene TRBD2, 5 bases. V lost 6 bases to trimming and J lost 3 bases, with 12 bases between them. Per the germline V gene, CDR1 is MGHRA and CDR2 is YSYEKL. This CDR3 is built from 14 residues. CDR3 in DNA: TGCGCCAGCAGGCAACTTACTAGCTACAATGAGCAGTTCTTC. Amino acid sequence: CASRQLTSYNEQFF.

The rearrangement links TRBV27 to TRBJ1-2; 8 bases fit TRBD1. This CDR3 region has 12 residues. V lost 10 bases, J lost 4 bases, and 5 bases stayed unmatched. Per germline, CDR1 MNHEY and CDR2 SMNVEV (reference sequence). The CDR3 loop is CATSDRGYGYTF. As DNA, the CDR3 is TGTGCCACGTCAGACAGGGGCTATGGCTACACCTTC.

The rearrangement links TRBV18 to TRBJ2-2; D perhaps matches TRBD2 (5 bases). The CDR3 has 14 amino acids. V was trimmed by 5 bases and J by 1 base, leaving 8 bases between them. CDR1 and CDR2 from the germline V gene are KGHSH and LQKENI. Here the CDR3 DNA reads TGTGCCAGCTCAGTTCGGGAGAACACCGGGGAGCTGTTTTTT. Translated, it gives CASSVRENTGELFF.

The chain has TRBV6-5 and TRBJ2-5; tentatively, D is TRBD2 (5 bases). V was pared by 2 bases and J by 9 bases, with 19 bases between. Looked up from germline, CDR1 is MNHEY and CDR2 is SVGAGI. The CDR3 runs to 15 residues. This CDR3 is CASSYDASSLRAQYF. CDR3 in DNA: TGTGCCAGCAGTTACGACGCGTCTAGCCTCCGGGCCCAGTACTTC.

This clone was counted a few times. The V call is TRBV2, the J call TRBJ1-2; D remains unclear. The CDR3 consists of 15 residues. Looked up from germline, CDR1 is SNHLY and CDR2 is FYNNEI. V lost 1 base and J lost 0, with 9 bases in between. CDR3 loop: CASSEEGQTNYGYTF. CDR3 nucleotide sequence: TGTGCCAGCAGTGAAGAGGGTCAAACTAACTATGGCTACACCTTC.

The chain combines TRBV19 with TRBJ2-4; 13 positions agree with TRBD2. The J segment lost 1 base and the V segment lost 10 bases, leaving 13 bases of the junction unmatched. Germline V gene lookup returns CDR1 LNHDA and CDR2 SQIVND (reference sequence). The CDR3 length is 18 residues. This chain's CDR3 is CAIHGLAGVGLAKNIQYF. As DNA, the CDR3 is TGTGCCATCCACGGACTAGCGGGAGTCGGCCTGGCCAAAAACATTCAGTACTTC. The full variable domain, in which reference TRBV19 and TRBJ2-4 provide the parts outside the CDR3, is DGGITQSPKYLFRKEGQNVTLSCEQNLNHDAMYWYRQDPGQGLRLIYYSQIVNDFQKGDIAEGYSVSREKKESFPLTVTSAQKNPTAFYLCAIHGLAGVGLAKNIQYFGAGTRLSVL.

The chain carries TRBV27 and TRBJ1-5; D remains unclear. Deletions cut 4 bases from V and 0 bases from J, with 13 bases between. This CDR3 contains 16 residues. Germline CDR1 and CDR2: MNHEY and SMNVEV (reference sequence). CDR3 sequence (DNA): TGTGCCAGCAGTTCGCCGCATCTCTATAGCAATCAGCCCCAGCATTTT. This sequence encodes CASSSPHLYSNQPQHF.